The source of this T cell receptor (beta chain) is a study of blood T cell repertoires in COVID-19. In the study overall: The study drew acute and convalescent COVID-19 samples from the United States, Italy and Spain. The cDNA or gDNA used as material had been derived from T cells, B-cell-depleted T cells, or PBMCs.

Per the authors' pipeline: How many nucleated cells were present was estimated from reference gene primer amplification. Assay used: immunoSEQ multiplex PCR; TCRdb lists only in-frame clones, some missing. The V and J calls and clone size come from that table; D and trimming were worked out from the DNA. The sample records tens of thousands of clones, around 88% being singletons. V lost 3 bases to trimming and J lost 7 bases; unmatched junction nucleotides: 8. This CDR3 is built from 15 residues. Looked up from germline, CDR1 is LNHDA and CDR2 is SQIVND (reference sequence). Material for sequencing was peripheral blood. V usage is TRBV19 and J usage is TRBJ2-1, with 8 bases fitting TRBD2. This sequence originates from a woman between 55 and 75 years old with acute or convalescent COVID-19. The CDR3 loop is CASSIDRGGPNEQFF. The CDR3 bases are TGTGCCAGTAGTATCGATCGGGGGGGCCCAAATGAGCAGTTCTTC. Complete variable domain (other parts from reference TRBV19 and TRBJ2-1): DGGITQSPKYLFRKEGQNVTLSCEQNLNHDAMYWYRQDPGQGLRLIYYSQIVNDFQKGDIAEGYSVSREKKESFPLTVTSAQKNPTAFYLCASSIDRGGPNEQFFGPGTRLTVL.